The 2 T cell receptor beta chains listed next were all sequenced from one sample in a study of blood T cell repertoires in COVID-19. TCRdb's table, derived via immunoSEQ multiplex PCR, lists solely in-frame clones and lacks some. The repertoire consists of about 150,000 clones, with about 79% occurring once and the leading ten covering approximately 32%. The sample was peripheral blood. These receptors were collected from a woman aged 60-75 years with acute or convalescent COVID-19.

The CDR3 nucleotides are TGTGCCAGCAGCCAAGAGGGGGCAGCTTTCTTT. The encoded protein is CASSQEGAAFF. This chain uses TRBV3-1 (or the pseudogene TRBV3-2) with TRBJ1-1; D may be TRBD1 (6 bases). CDR3 length: 11 residues. CDR1 LGHDT and CDR2 YNNKEL come from the germline V gene (reference sequence). V lost 0 bases and J lost 10, with 6 bases in between.

This clone was recorded only once. This rearrangement joins TRBV28 to TRBJ1-4; D not resolved. Germline V gene lookup returns CDR1 MDHEN and CDR2 SYDVKM. The CDR3 extends over 13 amino acids. V was shortened by 2 bases and J by 8 bases, with 9 bases between the two germline ends. The CDR3 reads CASSLSSYEKLFF. CDR3 DNA: TGTGCCAGCAGTTTAAGCTCCTACGAAAAACTGTTTTTT.